This TCR beta chain was sequenced for a study of T-cell memory formation after mild COVID-19. At the level of the study: TCR clusters were mostly donor specific.

This clonotype came up a few times. Antigen unknown. Per germline, CDR1 DFQATT and CDR2 SNEGSKA (reference sequence). The CDR3 is 16 amino acids. The ends lost 1 base at V and 2 bases at J; junction bases unmatched: 9. Constant-segment primers were used for 5'RACE, and the resulting TCR alpha and TCR beta cDNA libraries carried sample barcodes and UMIs. From the 5' RACE reads, TCRdb called clonotypes with MiXCR, one entry per CDR3 protein. The table lists approximately 150,000 distinct CDR3 sequences, about 14% of them singletons. Study-level points and caveats: Clones that got smaller from day 15 to 85 had even CD4/CD8, while clones growing later tipped toward CD4+. Contracting CD4+ clones lay largely in CM and EM, with CD8+ ones residing in EMRA.

Sequencing was carried out using PBMCs or a T cell subset sorted from them (not recorded which). The chain recombines TRBV20-1 with TRBJ2-5, with 8 bases fitting TRBD1. The receptor's source is an adult woman who had mild COVID-19 (a few samples of this study predate the infection). Cell type and time point are not known. CDR3 sequence: CSARVKDRVHQETQYF. The CDR3 DNA is TGCAGTGCTAGAGTTAAGGACAGGGTCCATCAAGAGACCCAGTACTTC.